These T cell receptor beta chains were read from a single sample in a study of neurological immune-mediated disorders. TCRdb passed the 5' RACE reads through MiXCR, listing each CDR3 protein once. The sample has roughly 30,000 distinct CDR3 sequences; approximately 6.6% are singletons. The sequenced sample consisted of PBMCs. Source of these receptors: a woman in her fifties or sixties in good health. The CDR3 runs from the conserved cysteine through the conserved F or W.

CDR3 protein: CASSLAVGASTDTQYF
J gene: TRBJ2-3
V gene: TRBV5-1

CDR3 protein: CASRTTGGNTEAFF
J gene: TRBJ1-1
V gene: TRBV12-3/TRBV12-4

CDR3 protein: CASSSYYRGSNSPLHF
J gene: TRBJ1-6
V gene: TRBV28

CDR3 protein: CSAQGRGWEYF
J gene: TRBJ2-3
V gene: TRBV29-1

CDR3 protein: CASSLTLPGSYEQYF
J gene: TRBJ2-7
V gene: TRBV7-8

CDR3 protein: CASSLVNTEAFF
J gene: TRBJ1-1
V gene: TRBV5-6

CDR3 protein: CASSPTAGETQYF
J gene: TRBJ2-5
V gene: TRBV7-8

CDR3 protein: CASSPGQGSGNTIYF
J gene: TRBJ1-3
V gene: TRBV5-1

CDR3 protein: CASSMEQGAVETQYF
J gene: TRBJ2-5
V gene: TRBV19

CDR3 protein: CASSHYEQYF
J gene: TRBJ2-7
V gene: TRBV28

CDR3 protein: CASSLSSWETQYF
J gene: TRBJ2-5
V gene: TRBV27

CDR3 protein: CASSPPTGGGTGELFF
J gene: TRBJ2-2
V gene: TRBV6-6

CDR3 protein: CASSYPQREDYGYTF
J gene: TRBJ1-2
V gene: TRBV6-2/TRBV6-3

CDR3 protein: CASSLLTRDGYTF
J gene: TRBJ1-2
V gene: TRBV18

CDR3 protein: CSAGTLDQPQHF
J gene: TRBJ1-5
V gene: TRBV20-1

CDR3 protein: CATSRDGQAQETQYF
J gene: TRBJ2-5
V gene: TRBV15

CDR3 protein: CASSLTGGNTGELFF
J gene: TRBJ2-2
V gene: TRBV5-6

CDR3 protein: CASSFRDRTDTQYF
J gene: TRBJ2-3
V gene: TRBV28

CDR3 protein: CASSMIQAQIGYTF
J gene: TRBJ1-2
V gene: TRBV12-3/TRBV12-4

CDR3 protein: CASSLDGANTIYF
J gene: TRBJ1-3
V gene: TRBV11-3

CDR3 protein: CSARDKGSSYEQYF
J gene: TRBJ2-7
V gene: TRBV20-1

CDR3 protein: CASSQDPNSGQPNGNTIYF
J gene: TRBJ1-3
V gene: TRBV4-1

CDR3 protein: CASSRVLAGFWGNEQFF
J gene: TRBJ2-1
V gene: TRBV28

CDR3 protein: CASSLGLAGGNEQFF
J gene: TRBJ2-1
V gene: TRBV5-6